This entry describes one TCR beta chain. Methods used by the authors: For nucleated cells, counts were estimated from reference gene primer amplification. Only in-frame clones appear in the TCRdb table, and some are missing; sequencing was by immunoSEQ multiplex PCR. V and J calls and clone size are given by that table; D and trimming were obtained from the DNA. This sample has some 200,000 clones; roughly 90% occur once, and the top ten carry approximately 2%. The data were taken from a study of blood T cell repertoires in COVID-19. Looking at the study overall: The study drew acute and convalescent COVID-19 samples from the United States, Italy and Spain.

Participants had their cohort set by participant-reported clinical history. Each recovered donor of Cohort 3 presented with two negative PCRs, clearance, or symptom resolution. V lost 3 bases to trimming and J lost 3 bases, with 27 bases between them. Germline CDR1 reads ENHRY; CDR2 reads SYGVKD. The CDR3 sequence is 20 residues long. Material: PBMCs or T cells enriched from blood (not recorded which). The chain links TRBV10-3 to TRBJ1-5; D is possibly TRBD1 (6 bases). The sequence was collected from a woman in her twenties or thirties who had recovered from COVID-19. The CDR3 region has the DNA TGTGCCATCAGTGACTCAATCCCCGGGGGGGGCAGGTTTTCCAATCAGCCCCAGCATTTT. Encoded protein: CAISDSIPGGGRFSNQPQHF.